This TCR beta chain was identified during a study of molecular identifiers for immune sequencing clone quantification. Findings and limits, study-wide: Clones that had above 20 RNA copies took up over 98% of effector molecules but under 1% in naive cells. Jurkat TCR RNA spiked in from one cell (amid over 850,000 naive cells) was reportedly detectable.

TCRdb passed the PCR reads through MiXCR, listing each CDR3 protein once. The sample consists of some 320,000 distinct CDR3 sequences, about a quarter of them appearing once. Naive CD8 T cells, phenotype CD8+CD4-CCR7+CD45RA+, were sorted. This clonotype was found many times. What it binds is not known. Germline lookup yields CDR1 SQVTM and CDR2 ANQGSEA. The ends lost 3 bases at V and 8 bases at J; junction bases unmatched: 16. The CDR3 extends over 17 amino acids. The specimen sequenced was naive CD8+ T cells from blood, with Jurkat cell RNA spiked in. Subset meaning: FACS-sorted CD8+CD4-CCR7+CD45RA+ naive T cells. This clonotype originated in a human donor in good health. Some libraries in this study had Jurkat cell RNA spiked in. This chain links TRBV29-1 with TRBJ2-1, with 10 bases matching TRBD1. The CDR3 is CSVDRTAGTGDVDEQFF. For the CDR3, the DNA is TGCAGCGTTGACCGAACGGCGGGGACAGGGGATGTTGATGAGCAGTTCTTC.